These 5 T cell receptor beta chains were all obtained from the same sample, sequenced in a study of identical twins. Each CDR3 protein gets one entry after TCRdb re-called the 5' RACE reads with MiXCR. The sample includes around 530,000 distinct CDR3 sequences, 13% to 15% of them seen just once. These data were also filed under a second study, of yellow fever vaccine responses in identical twins.

Material for sequencing was CD4+ T cells sorted from blood. These receptors all come from a woman younger than 35 in good health.

This clonotype was found many times. The chain employs TRBV20-1 and TRBJ1-1; no definite D call. This CDR3 comprises 13 residues. The germline gives CDR1 DFQATT, CDR2 SNEGSKA (reference sequence). The ends were cut back, 3 bases at V and 3 bases at J, with 11 bases in the middle. CDR3 protein: CSARDPGDTEAFF. DNA for the CDR3: TGCAGTGCTAGGGACCCCGGGGACACTGAAGCTTTCTTT.

This clonotype was seen more than once but under ten times. The chain employs TRBV20-1 and TRBJ1-2, with D uncertain. Trimming took 7 bases from V and 0 from J, leaving 12 bases between them. There are 13 residues in the CDR3. In germline, CDR1 is DFQATT, CDR2 SNEGSKA (reference sequence). Here the CDR3 reads CSGLPETNYGYTF. DNA of the CDR3: TGCAGTGGTCTACCTGAAACTAACTATGGCTACACCTTC.

J is TRBJ2-2 and V is TRBV20-1, with D possibly being TRBD2 (6 bases). Germline values: CDR1 DFQATT, CDR2 SNEGSKA (reference sequence). V was pared by 6 bases and J by 0 bases, with 8 bases between. The CDR3 sequence is 13 residues long. This CDR3 reads CSAGGPNTGELFF. The CDR3, as DNA: TGCAGTGCGGGGGGACCGAACACCGGGGAGCTGTTTTTT.

The chain recombines TRBV3-1 with TRBJ1-1; 9 nucleotides agree with TRBD1. Trimming cost V 1 base and J 5 bases; bases outside gene matches: 5. In germline, CDR1 is LGHDT, CDR2 YNNKEL (reference sequence). This CDR3 comprises 15 residues. The CDR3, as DNA: TGTGCCAGCAGCCAAGGGACAGGGGTGGATACTGAAGCTTTCTTT. This gives the protein CASSQGTGVDTEAFF.

The chain couples TRBV3-1 to TRBJ1-2; tentative D call: TRBD1 (5 bases). This CDR3 contains 14 residues. The V end was cut by 1 base, the J end by 7 bases, with 13 bases between. Germline loops: CDR1 LGHDT, CDR2 YNNKEL (reference sequence). This CDR3 is CASSQVRGPGGYTF. CDR3 DNA sequence: TGTGCCAGCAGCCAAGTCCGGGGCCCAGGTGGCTACACCTTC.